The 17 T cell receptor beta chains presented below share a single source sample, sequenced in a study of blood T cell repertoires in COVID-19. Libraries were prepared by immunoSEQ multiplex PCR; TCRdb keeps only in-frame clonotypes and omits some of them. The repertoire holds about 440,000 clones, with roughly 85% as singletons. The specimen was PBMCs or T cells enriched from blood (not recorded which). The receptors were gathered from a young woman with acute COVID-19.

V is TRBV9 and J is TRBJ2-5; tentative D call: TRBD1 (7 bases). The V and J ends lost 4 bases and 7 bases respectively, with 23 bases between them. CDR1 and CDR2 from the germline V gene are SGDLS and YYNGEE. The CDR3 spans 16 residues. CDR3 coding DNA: TGTGCCAGCAGCTCGAGTGAGGGGGCGGAGGGTAGGACCCAGTACTTC. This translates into CASSSSEGAEGRTQYF.

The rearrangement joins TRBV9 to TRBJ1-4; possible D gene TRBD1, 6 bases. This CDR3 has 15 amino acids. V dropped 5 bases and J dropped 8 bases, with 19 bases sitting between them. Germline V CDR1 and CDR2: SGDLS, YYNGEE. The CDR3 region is CASSEWGGQDEKLFF. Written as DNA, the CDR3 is TGTGCCAGCAGTGAATGGGGGGGACAAGACGAAAAACTGTTTTTT.

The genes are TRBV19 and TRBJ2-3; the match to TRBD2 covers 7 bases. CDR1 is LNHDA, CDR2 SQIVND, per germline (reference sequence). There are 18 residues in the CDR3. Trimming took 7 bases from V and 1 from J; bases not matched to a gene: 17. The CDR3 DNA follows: TGTGCCAGTATCTTAGGGTCGGGGGGATGGTTGGGCACAGATACGCAGTATTTT. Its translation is CASILGSGGWLGTDTQYF.

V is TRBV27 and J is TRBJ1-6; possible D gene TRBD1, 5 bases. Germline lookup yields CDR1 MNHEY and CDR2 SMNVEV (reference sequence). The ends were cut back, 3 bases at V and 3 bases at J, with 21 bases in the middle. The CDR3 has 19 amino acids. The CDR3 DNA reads TGTGCCAGCAGTTTTATGCGACAGATATTACCCCTCTATAATTCACCCCTCCACTTT. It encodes CASSFMRQILPLYNSPLHF.

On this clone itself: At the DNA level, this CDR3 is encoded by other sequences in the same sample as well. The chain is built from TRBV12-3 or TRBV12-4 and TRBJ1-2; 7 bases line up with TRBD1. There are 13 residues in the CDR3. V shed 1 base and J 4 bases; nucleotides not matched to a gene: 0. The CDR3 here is CASSLGTGYGYTF. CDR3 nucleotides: TGTGCCAGCAGTTTAGGGACAGGCTATGGCTACACCTTC.

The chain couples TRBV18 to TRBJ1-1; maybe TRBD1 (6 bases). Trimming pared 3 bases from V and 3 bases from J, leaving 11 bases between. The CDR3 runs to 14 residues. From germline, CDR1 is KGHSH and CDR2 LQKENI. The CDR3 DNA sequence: TGTGCCAGCTCACCTCTACAGGGACACACTGAAGCTTTCTTT. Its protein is CASSPLQGHTEAFF. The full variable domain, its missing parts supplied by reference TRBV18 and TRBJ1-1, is NAGVMQNPRHLVRRRGQEARLRCSPMKGHSHVYWYRQLPEEGLKFMVYLQKENIIDESGMPKERFSAEFPKEGPSILRIQQVVRGDSAAYFCASSPLQGHTEAFFGQGTRLTVV.

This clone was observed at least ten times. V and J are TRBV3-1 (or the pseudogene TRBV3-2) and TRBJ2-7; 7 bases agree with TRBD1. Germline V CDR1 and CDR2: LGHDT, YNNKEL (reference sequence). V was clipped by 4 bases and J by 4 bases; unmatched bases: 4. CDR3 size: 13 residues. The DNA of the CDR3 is TGTGCCAGCAGCCTACAGGGGTCGTACGAGCAGTACTTC. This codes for CASSLQGSYEQYF.

CDR3 region: CAISPWTRGNTGELFF. In DNA, the CDR3 is TGTGCCATCAGTCCCTGGACTAGGGGGAACACCGGGGAGCTGTTTTTT. The rearrangement links TRBV10-3 to TRBJ2-2; 7 nucleotides line up with TRBD2. The germline V gene has CDR1 ENHRY and CDR2 SYGVKD. The CDR3 has 16 residues. With 5 bases clipped from V and 1 base from J, the junction kept 7 bases outside the gene matches.

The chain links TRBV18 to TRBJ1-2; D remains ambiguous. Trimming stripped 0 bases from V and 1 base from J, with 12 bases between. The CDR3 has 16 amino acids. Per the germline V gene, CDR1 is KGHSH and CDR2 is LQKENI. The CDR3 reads CASSPPISQVNYGYTF. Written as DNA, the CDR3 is TGTGCCAGCTCACCACCGATTTCGCAGGTTAACTATGGCTACACCTTC.

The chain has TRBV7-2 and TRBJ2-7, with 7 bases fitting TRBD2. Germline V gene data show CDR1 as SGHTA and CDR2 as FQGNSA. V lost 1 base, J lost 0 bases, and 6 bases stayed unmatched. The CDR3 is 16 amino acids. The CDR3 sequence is CASSLVVGEGSYEQYF. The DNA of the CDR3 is TGTGCCAGCAGCTTAGTGGTCGGGGAGGGCTCCTACGAGCAGTACTTC.

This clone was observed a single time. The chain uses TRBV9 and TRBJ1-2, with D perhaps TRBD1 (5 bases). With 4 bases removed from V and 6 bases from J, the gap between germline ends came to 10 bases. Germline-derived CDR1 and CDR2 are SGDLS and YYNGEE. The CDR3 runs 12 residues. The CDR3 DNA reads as TGTGCCAGCAGCCTACAGGATAATGGCTACACCTTC. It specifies CASSLQDNGYTF.

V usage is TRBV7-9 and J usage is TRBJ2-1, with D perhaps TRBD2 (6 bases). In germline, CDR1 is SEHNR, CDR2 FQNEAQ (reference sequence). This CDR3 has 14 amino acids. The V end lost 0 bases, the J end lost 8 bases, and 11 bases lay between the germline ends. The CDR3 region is CASSLAGGSHEQFF. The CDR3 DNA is TGTGCCAGCAGCTTAGCGGGAGGATCCCATGAGCAGTTCTTC.

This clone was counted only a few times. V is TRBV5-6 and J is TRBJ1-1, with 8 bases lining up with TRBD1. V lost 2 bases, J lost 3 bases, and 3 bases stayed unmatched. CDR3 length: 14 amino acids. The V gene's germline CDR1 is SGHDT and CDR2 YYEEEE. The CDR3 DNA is TGTGCCAGCAGCTTCCAGGGGGCCGACACTGAAGCTTTCTTT. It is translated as CASSFQGADTEAFF.

The CDR3 sequence: CASSPLAGGQNTEAFF. CDR3 bases: TGTGCCAGCTCACCATTGGCAGGCGGACAGAACACTGAAGCTTTCTTT. The rearrangement links TRBV18 to TRBJ1-1; D possibly corresponds to TRBD1 (5 bases). CDR1 KGHSH and CDR2 LQKENI come from the germline V gene. This CDR3 is built from 16 residues. The ends were cut back, 2 bases at V and 1 base at J, with 14 bases in the middle.

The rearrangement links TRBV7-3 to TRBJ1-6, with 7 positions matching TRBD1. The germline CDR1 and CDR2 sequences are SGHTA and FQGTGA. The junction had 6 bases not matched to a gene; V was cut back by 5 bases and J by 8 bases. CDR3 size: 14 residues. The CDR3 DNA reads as TGTGCCAGCAGCGTGACAGGGCGGGATTCACCCCTCCACTTT. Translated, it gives CASSVTGRDSPLHF.

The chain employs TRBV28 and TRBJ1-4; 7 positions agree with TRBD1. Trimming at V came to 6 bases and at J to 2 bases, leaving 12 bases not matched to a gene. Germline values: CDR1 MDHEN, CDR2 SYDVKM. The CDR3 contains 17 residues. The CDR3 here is CASSDDRALKTNEKLFF. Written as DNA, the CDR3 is TGTGCCAGCAGCGATGACAGGGCCCTAAAGACTAATGAAAAACTGTTTTTT.

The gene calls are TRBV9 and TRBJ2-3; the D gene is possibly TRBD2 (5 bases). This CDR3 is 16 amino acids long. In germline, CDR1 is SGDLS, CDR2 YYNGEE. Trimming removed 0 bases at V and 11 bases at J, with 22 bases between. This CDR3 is CASSVGTDGGRYGQYF. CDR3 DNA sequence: TGTGCCAGCAGCGTAGGCACGGACGGAGGCAGATATGGGCAGTATTTT.